This T cell receptor (beta chain) originates from a study of technical replicates of blood from a few donors. Germline loops: CDR1 LNHNV, CDR2 YYDKDF (reference sequence). V gave up 2 bases and J gave up 2 bases; unmatched junction bases: 5. The CDR3 length is 15 residues. This table comes from immunoSEQ multiplex PCR, and its TCRdb copy is limited to in-frame clones, with some not included. Among under 100,000 clones listed, about 94% were seen once. This TCR came from a human donor in good health. The chain joins TRBV15 to TRBJ2-5, with 7 positions matching TRBD1. The sample consisted of T cells isolated from PBMCs. The CDR3 reads CATSRRTGRQETQYF. The CDR3, as DNA: TGTGCCACCAGCAGAAGGACAGGCCGACAAGAGACCCAGTACTTC.